The present T cell receptor (beta chain) was sequenced within a study of spatial heterogeneity in lung cancer. Findings and caveats of the study: Ubiquitous and regional expanded TCR counts correlated with ubiquitous and regional nonsynonymous mutations, respectively. Intratumoral expanded alpha and beta TCR counts were found to track tumor mutation counts.

In TCRdb, the 5' RACE reads were re-called with MiXCR into one record per CDR3 protein. In the table there are over 5,500 distinct CDR3 sequences, 9.1% of which are singletons. This CDR3 is 16 amino acids long. Germline V gene lookup returns CDR1 DFQATT and CDR2 SNEGSKA (reference sequence). The V end lost 0 bases, the J end lost 1 base, and 13 bases lay between the germline ends. A few counts support this clonotype. The antigen is not known. Documented time point: sample taken at primary tumor resection. Samples were donated by 72 untreated early-stage non-small cell lung cancer patients. The rearrangement links TRBV20-1 to TRBJ1-3; D gene uncertain. The sequencing here drew on lung tumor tissue, taken at surgery. The sequence was collected from a female donor with early-stage non-small cell lung cancer. CDR3 coding DNA: TGCAGTGCTAGAGATGAGAAGGGCGCGTCTGGAAACACCATATATTTT. This sequence encodes CSARDEKGASGNTIYF.